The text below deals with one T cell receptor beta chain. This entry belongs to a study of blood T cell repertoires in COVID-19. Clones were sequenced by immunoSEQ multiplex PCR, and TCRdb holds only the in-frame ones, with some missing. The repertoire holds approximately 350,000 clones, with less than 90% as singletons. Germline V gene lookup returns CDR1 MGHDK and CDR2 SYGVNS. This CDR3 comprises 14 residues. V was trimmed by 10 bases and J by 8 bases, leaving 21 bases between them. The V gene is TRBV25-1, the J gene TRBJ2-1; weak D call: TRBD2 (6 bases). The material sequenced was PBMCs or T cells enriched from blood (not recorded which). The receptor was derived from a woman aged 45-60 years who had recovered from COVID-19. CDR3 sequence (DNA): TGTGCCACCCAGCGGGCCGGGGGTAACGATGAGCAGTTCTTC. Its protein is CATQRAGGNDEQFF.